This passage covers 25 T cell receptor beta chains from one sample sequenced in a study of blood T cells in healthy people across ages. Using a J-beta primer mix together with a sample-barcoded 5' primer, a second PCR was run for roughly 7 to 11 cycles. TCRdb reprocessed the 5' RACE reads via MiXCR and lists one record per CDR3 protein. The top ten clones hold about 4.1% of a sample with 1.4 million or so distinct CDR3 sequences, 35% to 45% of them seen once. The sample was blood. All receptors come from a woman between 18 and 29 years old in good health.

The chain couples TRBV9 to TRBJ2-6; 8 nucleotides agree with TRBD1. This CDR3 is built from 18 residues. With 1 base clipped from V and 0 bases from J, the junction kept 6 bases outside the gene matches. Germline CDR1 SGDLS, CDR2 YYNGEE. The CDR3, as DNA: TGTGCCAGCAGCGTATGGCAGGGGGCAATCTCTGGGGCCAACGTCCTGACTTTC. Its translation is CASSVWQGAISGANVLTF.

This clonotype was counted between two and nine times. This rearrangement joins TRBV5-1 to TRBJ2-7, with TRBD1 identical over 9 bases. The V gene end was trimmed by 6 bases and the J gene end by 2 bases; junction bases not matched to a gene: 12. CDR1 and CDR2 from the germline V gene are SGHRS and YFSETQ. The CDR3 runs 16 residues. In nucleotides, the CDR3 is TGCGCCAGCAAGCCGAAATACCGGGACAGGGCCTACGAGCAGTACTTC. Encoded protein: CASKPKYRDRAYEQYF.

The V call is TRBV6-5, the J call TRBJ2-5; 11 nucleotides agree with TRBD2. This CDR3 is 16 amino acids long. V dropped 6 bases and J dropped 1; count of bases not matched to a gene: 7. Germline CDR1 MNHEY, CDR2 SVGAGI. CDR3 protein: CASRQEGLAVQETQYF. The CDR3 nucleotides are TGTGCCAGCAGACAGGAGGGACTAGCGGTCCAAGAGACCCAGTACTTC.

This clonotype occurred a few times. This rearrangement joins TRBV20-1 to TRBJ1-2; 7 bases are shared with TRBD1. CDR1 and CDR2 from the germline V gene are DFQATT and SNEGSKA (reference sequence). The junction had 14 bases not matched to a gene; V was cut back by 0 bases and J by 4 bases. The CDR3 is 17 amino acids. The CDR3, as DNA: TGCAGTGCTAGAGATCGGGCAGGGGGAAGGTTGAGCTATGGCTACACCTTC. Protein: CSARDRAGGRLSYGYTF.

This clonotype was detected only a few times. The chain combines TRBV29-1 with TRBJ1-1; no clear D. From germline, CDR1 is SQVTM and CDR2 ANQGSEA. Trimming pared 2 bases from V and 1 base from J, leaving 11 bases between. There are 14 residues in the CDR3. CDR3 amino acids: CSVEIGWTNTEAFF. CDR3 in DNA: TGCAGCGTTGAAATCGGTTGGACGAACACTGAAGCTTTCTTT.

This clonotype was observed at least ten times. V usage is TRBV7-9 and J usage is TRBJ2-2; TRBD1 matches 7 bases. Trimming at V came to 1 base and at J to 4 bases, leaving 3 bases not matched to a gene. Germline V gives CDR1 SEHNR, CDR2 FQNEAQ (reference sequence). This CDR3 contains 15 residues. The CDR3 sequence: CASSLGQGTTGELFF. For the CDR3, the DNA is TGTGCCAGCAGCTTAGGACAGGGTACCACCGGGGAGCTGTTTTTT.

V and J are TRBV7-9 and TRBJ2-2; 8 nucleotides line up with TRBD1. Germline assignment: CDR1 SEHNR and CDR2 FQNEAQ (reference sequence). The CDR3 extends over 16 amino acids. Losses at the gene ends were 5 bases for V and 6 bases for J; bases not matched to a gene: 11. CDR3 bases: TGTGCCAGCAGCCGCAAGACAGGGGAAGGTGCCGGGGAGCTGTTTTTT. This codes for CASSRKTGEGAGELFF.

This clonotype was seen a handful of times. CDR3 sequence (DNA): TGTGCCATCAGTGAAGAAGGGTCCTTCGAAAAACTGTTTTTT. This codes for CAISEEGSFEKLFF. The gene calls are TRBV10-3 and TRBJ1-4; no definite D call. The CDR3 consists of 14 residues. Between the trimmed V and J ends, which lost 3 bases and 8 bases, there was a span of 13 bases. CDR1 ENHRY and CDR2 SYGVKD come from the germline V gene.

The chain carries TRBV7-2 and TRBJ1-2; 10 bases align to TRBD1. The CDR3 sequence is 14 residues long. V was pared by 5 bases and J by 8 bases, with 8 bases of the junction left unmatched. Germline values: CDR1 SGHTA, CDR2 FQGNSA. The CDR3 DNA sequence: TGTGCCAGCAGCCCCGTGACAGGGGGCTCCGGCTACACCTTC. Amino acids: CASSPVTGGSGYTF.

The rearrangement joins TRBV20-1 to TRBJ1-6, with TRBD1 matching 10 bases. The CDR3 has 15 residues. In germline, CDR1 is DFQATT, CDR2 SNEGSKA (reference sequence). Trimming removed 5 bases from V and 7 bases from J; junction bases left unmatched: 8. The CDR3 DNA reads as TGCAGTGCTGGCCCCCCGGACAGGGGGAATTCACCCCTCCACTTT. Protein product: CSAGPPDRGNSPLHF.

The chain has TRBV11-2 and TRBJ2-1; D ambiguous. This CDR3 region has 16 residues. Germline loops: CDR1 SGHAT, CDR2 FQNNGV. V lost 4 bases, J lost 0 bases, and 13 bases lay in between. CDR3 residues: CASSSAPDGSYNEQFF. The CDR3 DNA is TGTGCCAGCAGCTCCGCCCCGGACGGCTCCTACAATGAGCAGTTCTTC.

The table lists this clonotype with a few counts. The CDR3 sequence is CAISPGEGSYEQYF. The CDR3 DNA sequence: TGTGCCATCAGTCCAGGGGAGGGGTCCTACGAGCAGTACTTC. The chain has TRBV10-3 and TRBJ2-7; tentatively, D is TRBD2 (7 bases). The CDR3 is 14 residues long. Germline V gene sequence: CDR1 ENHRY, CDR2 SYGVKD. Trimming cost V 5 bases and J 1 base, with 12 bases left between them.

This clonotype was observed a few times. CDR3 amino acids: CASSRNRAPNEKLFF. The CDR3 bases are TGTGCCAGCAGCCGAAACAGGGCTCCTAATGAAAAACTGTTTTTT. The rearrangement uses TRBV6-5 and TRBJ1-4; maybe TRBD1 (6 bases). In germline, CDR1 is MNHEY, CDR2 SVGAGI. The ends were cut back, 6 bases at V and 3 bases at J, with 14 bases in the middle. CDR3 length: 15 residues.

The chain carries TRBV4-3 and TRBJ2-1; 7 positions match TRBD2. V gave up 3 bases and J gave up 9 bases; unmatched junction bases: 11. The CDR3 loop spans 15 amino acids. Germline V lookup: CDR1 LGHNA, CDR2 YSLEER. This chain's CDR3 is CASSQTRTGGPEQFF. CDR3 bases: TGCGCCAGCAGCCAGACTCGGACGGGGGGACCTGAGCAGTTCTTC.

This CDR3 is CSARVSGSGTYNEQFF. The DNA of the CDR3 is TGCAGTGCTAGAGTCAGTGGATCGGGGACCTACAATGAGCAGTTCTTC. The chain combines TRBV20-1 with TRBJ2-1; maybe TRBD2 (5 bases). The CDR3 has 16 residues. In germline, CDR1 is DFQATT, CDR2 SNEGSKA (reference sequence). The V end lost 1 base, the J end lost 2 bases, and 15 bases lay between the germline ends.

The chain joins TRBV19 to TRBJ2-7; no firm D call. The germline V gene has CDR1 LNHDA and CDR2 SQIVND (reference sequence). This CDR3 comprises 15 residues. Trimming pared 6 bases from V and 3 bases from J, leaving 18 bases between. The CDR3 DNA reads as TGTGCCAGTAGCTTATCTGGGTCCCCGAACTACGAGCAGTACTTC. Protein sequence: CASSLSGSPNYEQYF.

This clonotype has more than one count but fewer than ten. The rearrangement uses TRBV9 and TRBJ2-5; D gene uncertain. The V gene's germline CDR1 is SGDLS and CDR2 YYNGEE. Trimming stripped 4 bases from V and 10 bases from J, with 14 bases between. This CDR3 has 12 amino acids. This CDR3 reads CASSHHRADQYF. For the CDR3, the DNA is TGTGCCAGCAGCCATCACCGGGCGGACCAGTACTTC.

The chain employs TRBV5-6 and TRBJ2-1; D is ambiguous. The CDR3 is made up of 15 amino acids. Germline V gives CDR1 SGHDT, CDR2 YYEEEE. V gave up 7 bases and J gave up 3 bases, with 17 bases separating them. In nucleotides, the CDR3 is TGTGCCAGCTGCCACCTGTTGGCGCTCTACAATGAGCAGTTCTTC. This sequence encodes CASCHLLALYNEQFF.

This clonotype showed up just a few times. The V call is TRBV27, the J call TRBJ2-4; D is unresolved. V lost 0 bases and J lost 0, with 9 bases in between. Germline assignment: CDR1 MNHEY and CDR2 SMNVEV (reference sequence). This CDR3 comprises 16 residues. The DNA of the CDR3 is TGTGCCAGCAGTTTATCAAGAATTGAAGCCAAAAACATTCAGTACTTC. Encoded protein: CASSLSRIEAKNIQYF.

This clonotype was seen only a few times. The chain joins TRBV27 to TRBJ2-3; tentatively, D is TRBD1 (7 bases). This CDR3 region has 15 residues. Per the germline V gene, CDR1 is MNHEY and CDR2 is SMNVEV (reference sequence). Deletions cut 2 bases from V and 4 bases from J, with 13 bases between. CDR3 sequence reads: CASSLQGEVADTQYF. The CDR3 DNA follows: TGTGCCAGCAGTTTACAGGGGGAGGTGGCAGATACGCAGTATTTT.

Points on this clonotype: At one boundary the junction diverges from the germline segment, which might be a read error. Here the CDR3 DNA reads TGCAGCGTTGAAGAAGGCCTAGCGGGATTCACAGATACGCGGTATTTT. Its translation: CSVEEGLAGFTDTRYF. J is TRBJ2-3 and V is TRBV29-1, with 9 nucleotides matching TRBD2. CDR1 SQVTM and CDR2 ANQGSEA come from the germline V gene. The CDR3 length is 16 residues.

The chain carries TRBV5-1 and TRBJ2-1; a weak D match, TRBD2 (6 bases). With 1 base removed from V and 10 bases from J, the gap between germline ends came to 12 bases. CDR3 length: 13 residues. Germline assignment: CDR1 SGHRS and CDR2 YFSETQ. The CDR3 protein is CASSLWLGGEQFF. The CDR3 nucleotides read TGCGCCAGCAGCTTGTGGCTAGGAGGGGAGCAGTTCTTC. Full variable domain (rest looked up from reference TRBV5-1 and TRBJ2-1): KAGVTQTPRYLIKTRGQQVTLSCSPISGHRSVSWYQQTPGQGLQFLFEYFSETQRNKGNFPGRFSGRQFSNSRSEMNVSTLELGDSALYLCASSLWLGGEQFFGPGTRLTVL.

In DNA form, the CDR3 reads TGTGCCAGCAGTTTAAGGGGACAAGGGGGGGTCTTGGATGAGCAGTTCTTC. Translated, it gives CASSLRGQGGVLDEQFF. V gene TRBV27 combines with J gene TRBJ2-1; TRBD2 is a possible D gene (7 bases). Per the germline V gene, CDR1 is MNHEY and CDR2 is SMNVEV (reference sequence). Trimming removed 2 bases at V and 8 bases at J, with 22 bases between. This CDR3 has 17 amino acids.

The chain joins TRBV4-3 to TRBJ1-2; 9 bases line up with TRBD1. J gave up 5 bases and V 1 base, and 5 bases lay outside the gene matches. CDR3 size: 15 residues. Germline V lookup: CDR1 LGHNA, CDR2 YSLEER. The CDR3 bases are TGCGCCAGCAGCCAAGTACAGGGGGCGACTTATGGCTACACCTTC. This sequence encodes CASSQVQGATYGYTF.

This rearrangement joins TRBV4-1 to TRBJ1-4; TRBD1 matches 10 bases. CDR3 length equals 16 residues. V lost 4 bases to trimming and J lost 8 bases; unmatched junction nucleotides: 10. Germline V CDR1 and CDR2: MGHRA, YSYEKL. CDR3: CASSLWPGTGAEKLFF. The CDR3, as DNA: TGCGCCAGCAGCCTTTGGCCCGGGACAGGGGCAGAAAAACTGTTTTTT.